These T cell receptor beta chains were read from a single sample in a study of technical replicates of blood from several donors. TCRdb's copy holds only in-frame clones and misses some; the assay was immunoSEQ multiplex PCR. The sample gives over 50,000 clones, around 84% of which show up once; 4.5% to 5.5% is in the top ten. The specimen was PBMCs. These receptors were obtained from a human donor in good health. Some clones in this sample may be carry-over from other donors' samples. The CDR3 runs from the conserved cysteine through the conserved F or W. The order of the fields is J gene, clone size, D gene, V gene, CDR3 DNA, CDR3 protein. D genes are given only for firm matches. Size is omitted from some rows. Given values are once, few, many or a class for expanded clones.

j_call: TRBJ2-7
clone_size: .
d_call: .
v_call: TRBV5-1
cdr3_nt: TGCGCCAGCAGCTTGGCAGGGATCGGAGAGCAGTACTTC
cdr3_aa: CASSLAGIGEQYF

j_call: TRBJ1-5
clone_size: .
d_call: .
v_call: TRBV27
cdr3_nt: TGTGCCAGCAGCCTGCAGGGGCCGGATCAGCCCCAGCATTTT
cdr3_aa: CASSLQGPDQPQHF

j_call: TRBJ2-3
clone_size: .
d_call: .
v_call: TRBV2
cdr3_nt: TGTGCCAGCAGTGTCAGCAGGGGAGCAGATACGCAGTATTTT
cdr3_aa: CASSVSRGADTQYF

j_call: TRBJ1-5
clone_size: .
d_call: .
v_call: TRBV6-1
cdr3_nt: TGTGCCAGCGGGGGCTGGGAGAATAGCAATCAGCCCCAGCATTTT
cdr3_aa: CASGGWENSNQPQHF

j_call: TRBJ1-5
clone_size: .
d_call: .
v_call: TRBV6-5
cdr3_nt: TGTGCCAGCAGGCCCCCAGGGGACAATCAGCCCCAGCATTTT
cdr3_aa: CASRPPGDNQPQHF

j_call: TRBJ2-3
clone_size: .
d_call: .
v_call: TRBV30
cdr3_nt: TGTGCCTGGAGTGAGTCAGGGATCTATTGGGATACGCAGTATTTT
cdr3_aa: CAWSESGIYWDTQYF

j_call: TRBJ2-7
clone_size: .
d_call: .
v_call: TRBV10-3
cdr3_nt: TGTGCCACTTCAGGGGCCGAGGGGTCTTACGAGCAGTACTTC
cdr3_aa: CATSGAEGSYEQYF

j_call: TRBJ2-7
clone_size: .
d_call: TRBD1
v_call: TRBV10-3
cdr3_nt: TGTGCCATCAGTGACCGGACAGGGGCCGAGCAGTACTTC
cdr3_aa: CAISDRTGAEQYF

j_call: TRBJ2-1
clone_size: few
d_call: .
v_call: TRBV6-4
cdr3_nt: TGTGCCAGCAGTCCGGGACGATCGGGAGTCGGGCAGTTCTTC
cdr3_aa: CASSPGRSGVGQFF

j_call: TRBJ2-2
clone_size: .
d_call: TRBD2
v_call: TRBV9
cdr3_nt: TGTGCCAGCAGCGCGGGGGGTACCGGGGAGCTGTTTTTT
cdr3_aa: CASSAGGTGELFF

j_call: TRBJ1-2
clone_size: .
d_call: TRBD1
v_call: TRBV2
cdr3_nt: TGTGCCAGCAGCGGAACAGGGGGCAGTTTGGGCTACACCTTC
cdr3_aa: CASSGTGGSLGYTF

j_call: TRBJ2-3
clone_size: .
d_call: .
v_call: TRBV5-1
cdr3_nt: TGCGCCAGCAGCTTGGGAAGGGACAACACAGATACGCAGTATTTT
cdr3_aa: CASSLGRDNTDTQYF

j_call: TRBJ2-7
clone_size: .
d_call: .
v_call: TRBV28
cdr3_nt: TGTGCCAGCAGTAGGACATCCTCCTACGAGCAGTACTTC
cdr3_aa: CASSRTSSYEQYF

j_call: TRBJ1-1
clone_size: .
d_call: TRBD1
v_call: TRBV5-1
cdr3_nt: TGCGCCAGCAGCTCCCTACAGGGGGCACGCACTGAAGCTTTCTTT
cdr3_aa: CASSSLQGARTEAFF

j_call: TRBJ2-2
clone_size: .
d_call: .
v_call: TRBV10-3
cdr3_nt: TGTGCCATCACCGACAGAAACACCGGGGAGCTGTTTTTT
cdr3_aa: CAITDRNTGELFF

j_call: TRBJ1-1
clone_size: .
d_call: .
v_call: TRBV19
cdr3_nt: TGTGCCAGCACACAGGCGTCCGGGGCTTTCTTT
cdr3_aa: CASTQASGAFF

j_call: TRBJ2-7
clone_size: .
d_call: .
v_call: TRBV5-4
cdr3_nt: TGTGCCAGCAGCTTGGGTCCGGCGGGAAACTACGAGCAGTACTTC
cdr3_aa: CASSLGPAGNYEQYF

j_call: TRBJ1-2
clone_size: .
d_call: .
v_call: TRBV7-9
cdr3_nt: TGTGCCAGCAGCTTAGCGCGGGGAATCTATGGCTACACCTTC
cdr3_aa: CASSLARGIYGYTF

j_call: TRBJ2-3
clone_size: .
d_call: .
v_call: TRBV7-2
cdr3_nt: TGTGCCAGCAGCGCGGGACTCCGGGTAGATACGCAGTATTTT
cdr3_aa: CASSAGLRVDTQYF

j_call: TRBJ2-7
clone_size: few
d_call: TRBD2
v_call: TRBV7-9
cdr3_nt: TGTGCCAGCAGCTCCTTAGCGGGAGGGAACGAGCAGTACTTC
cdr3_aa: CASSSLAGGNEQYF

j_call: TRBJ1-6
clone_size: .
d_call: TRBD1
v_call: TRBV18
cdr3_nt: TGTGCCAGCTCACGATTAGACAGGGCGCAAAGCTCACCCCTCCACTTT
cdr3_aa: CASSRLDRAQSSPLHF

j_call: TRBJ2-3
clone_size: .
d_call: .
v_call: TRBV5-1
cdr3_nt: TGCGCCAGCAGCCCCGGCGAGGGTGGCACAGATACGCAGTATTTT
cdr3_aa: CASSPGEGGTDTQYF